What follows are 8 T cell receptor beta chains derived from one specimen sequenced in a study of blood T cell repertoires in COVID-19. Method: immunoSEQ multiplex PCR; TCRdb's copy keeps in-frame clones and lacks some. The sample shows fewer than 400,000 clones, approximately 88% of them seen only once. The material sequenced was PBMCs or T cells enriched from blood (not recorded which). The origin of the receptors is a woman under 30 who had recovered from COVID-19.

Only a few counts were recorded for this clone. The V call is TRBV3-1 (or the pseudogene TRBV3-2), the J call TRBJ1-2, with a tentative D call TRBD1 (5 bases). V dropped 1 base and J dropped 3 bases, with 9 bases sitting between them. This CDR3 has 14 amino acids. Germline CDR1 and CDR2: LGHDT and YNNKEL (reference sequence). The CDR3 sequence: CASSQGAGYYGYTF. For the CDR3, the DNA is TGTGCCAGCAGCCAAGGTGCAGGGTACTATGGCTACACCTTC.

This clone was seen only a few times. The chain joins TRBV5-1 to TRBJ2-1; 8 bases agree with TRBD1. The germline gives CDR1 SGHRS, CDR2 YFSETQ. This CDR3 spans 14 amino acids. J was trimmed by 7 bases and V by 1 base; bases with no gene match: 4. CDR3 DNA: TGCGCCAGCAGCTTGCAGGGGGCGCGTAATGAGCAGTTCTTC. It encodes CASSLQGARNEQFF.

This sequence joins TRBV7-2 and TRBJ1-4; D ambiguous. Germline-derived CDR1 and CDR2 are SGHTA and FQGNSA. The length of the CDR3 is 17 residues. Trimming left V 5 bases short and J 7 bases short, with 23 bases between. The CDR3: CASSLHQITGNLEKLFF. The CDR3 DNA follows: TGTGCCAGCAGCCTCCACCAAATAACGGGGAACCTTGAAAAACTGTTTTTT.

The CDR3 loop is CATSETGRRAGELFF. CDR3 nucleotide sequence: TGTGCCACCAGTGAGACAGGGAGGCGGGCCGGGGAGCTGTTTTTT. V usage is TRBV24-1 and J usage is TRBJ2-2; tentative D call: TRBD1 (7 bases). V lost 4 bases and J 6 bases, leaving 14 bases between the germline ends. Per the germline V gene, CDR1 is KGHDR and CDR2 is SFDVKD. The CDR3 totals 15 residues.

The rearrangement links TRBV7-2 to TRBJ1-2; D gene uncertain. V gave up 0 bases and J gave up 4 bases, with 9 bases separating them. Germline-derived CDR1 and CDR2 are SGHTA and FQGNSA. The CDR3 has 14 residues. The CDR3 DNA follows: TGTGCCAGCAGCTTAGCGCTGGAGAGCTATGGCTACACCTTC. Its protein is CASSLALESYGYTF.

This rearrangement joins TRBV27 to TRBJ2-1, with 11 bases aligning to TRBD2. V shed 5 bases and J 4 bases; nucleotides not matched to a gene: 7. The CDR3 has 16 residues. The germline V gene has CDR1 MNHEY and CDR2 SMNVEV (reference sequence). CDR3 coding DNA: TGTGCCAGCAGTCGGGGGGCTAGCGGGAGGTACAATGAGCAGTTCTTC. This encodes CASSRGASGRYNEQFF.

The chain's CDR3 is CASTGGLRTGGAFF. The CDR3 region has the DNA TGTGCCAGCACCGGTGGTTTAAGGACAGGGGGGGCTTTCTTT. The chain is built from TRBV28 and TRBJ1-1; 10 bases fit TRBD1. This CDR3 has 14 amino acids. Germline V CDR1 and CDR2: MDHEN, SYDVKM. The V gene end was trimmed by 7 bases and the J gene end by 11 bases; junction bases not matched to a gene: 13. Full variable domain (outside the CDR3, taken from reference TRBV28 and TRBJ1-1): DVKVTQSSRYLVKRTGEKVFLECVQDMDHENMFWYRQDPGLGLRLIYFSYDVKMKEKGDIPEGYSVSREKKERFSLILESASTNQTSMYLCASTGGLRTGGAFFGQGTRLTVV.

The V call is TRBV2, the J call TRBJ1-1; D unclear. Germline V lookup: CDR1 SNHLY, CDR2 FYNNEI. V dropped 4 bases and J dropped 1 base, with 10 bases sitting between them. This CDR3 contains 14 residues. CDR3 amino acids: CASSVLQKNTEAFF. In DNA form, the CDR3 reads TGTGCCAGCAGTGTATTACAGAAGAACACTGAAGCTTTCTTT.